The 12 T cell receptor beta chains reported below all come from one sample, sequenced in a study of early T cells in non-severe SARS-CoV-2 infection (TCRdb year 2021). Receptor amplification or capture employed 5' RACE. The sample was run on a NextSeq 500. TCRdb reprocessed the public reads (quality trimming at Q25 with fastp, clone calling with MiXCR) and kept in-frame beta chains. CDR3 protein duplicates are merged, each entry listing the most common genes and DNA. This sample has around 84,000 distinct CDR3 sequences in its table, and about 12% of those were observed once. The top ten clones comprise approximately 2.5% of the sample. Material: whole blood. The origin of the receptors is an adult who was a healthcare worker with PCR-confirmed SARS-CoV-2 infection or an uninfected control (not recorded which).

This clonotype was recorded at least ten times. The genes are TRBV9 and TRBJ1-3; D remains ambiguous. CDR3 length equals 15 residues. Trimming removed 0 bases from V and 0 bases from J, with 7 bases in between. Looked up from germline, CDR1 is SGDLS and CDR2 is YYNGEE. The CDR3 spells CASSVDGSSGNTIYF. The DNA for the CDR3 is TGTGCCAGCAGCGTAGACGGGAGCTCTGGAAACACCATATATTTT.

This clonotype was observed at least ten times. The chain uses TRBV7-9 and TRBJ1-1; a possible D gene is TRBD1 (6 bases). Trimming took 1 base from V and 6 from J, leaving 9 bases between them. The CDR3 is 13 residues long. Germline CDR1 is SEHNR and CDR2 is FQNEAQ (reference sequence). The chain's CDR3 is CASSLVNRAEAFF. CDR3 coding DNA: TGTGCCAGCAGCTTAGTAAACAGGGCTGAAGCTTTCTTT. Together with reference TRBV7-9 and TRBJ1-1, the CDR3 gives the full variable domain: DTGVSQNPRHKITKRGQNVTFRCDPISEHNRLYWYRQTLGQGPEFLTYFQNEAQLEKSRLLSDRFSAERPKGSFSTLEIQRTEQGDSAMYLCASSLVNRAEAFFGQGTRLTVV.

This clonotype appeared many times. The rearrangement uses TRBV20-1 and TRBJ1-2; possibly TRBD1 for D (6 bases). CDR1 DFQATT and CDR2 SNEGSKA come from the germline V gene (reference sequence). Trimming took 1 base from V and 8 from J, leaving 26 bases between them. There are 17 residues in the CDR3. The CDR3, as DNA: TGCAGTGCTAGAGGAGAGGGTAGCGGGGGGCGCGACATGGGCTACACCTTC. As protein: CSARGEGSGGRDMGYTF.

This clonotype was observed a few times. The chain employs TRBV4-2 and TRBJ2-1; TRBD2 matches 13 bases. Looked up from germline, CDR1 is LGHNA and CDR2 is YNFKEQ. V gave up 1 base and J gave up 6 bases; unmatched junction bases: 15. The CDR3 loop spans 20 amino acids. The CDR3 spells CASSQVSTRTSGSPSNEQFF. CDR3 nucleotide sequence: TGTGCCAGCAGCCAAGTTTCTACCCGGACTAGCGGGAGCCCATCCAATGAGCAGTTCTTC.

The rearrangement joins TRBV20-1 to TRBJ2-1; TRBD2 matches 10 bases. The CDR3 runs to 14 residues. V lost 6 bases, J lost 7 bases, and 9 bases stayed unmatched. Germline CDR1 is DFQATT and CDR2 is SNEGSKA (reference sequence). The CDR3 DNA reads TGCAGTGCCCCCCCAGCGGGGGGGAGGAATGAGCAGTTCTTC. Residues: CSAPPAGGRNEQFF.

This clonotype has a count of ten or more. The chain has TRBV6-5 and TRBJ1-1; D is uncertain. Germline loops: CDR1 MNHEY, CDR2 SVGAGI. V lost 4 bases and J 4 bases, leaving 10 bases between the germline ends. The CDR3 extends over 13 amino acids. This CDR3 reads CASSSGFLTEAFF. In DNA form, the CDR3 reads TGTGCCAGCAGTTCGGGGTTTCTCACTGAAGCTTTCTTT.

This chain links TRBV19 with TRBJ2-3; the D gene is possibly TRBD2 (6 bases). From germline, CDR1 is LNHDA and CDR2 SQIVND (reference sequence). V lost 3 bases and J lost 1, with 11 bases in between. The CDR3 runs 15 residues. The CDR3 spells CASSMEGIGTDTQYF. CDR3 bases: TGTGCCAGTAGTATGGAGGGAATTGGCACAGATACGCAGTATTTT.

There are a few counts of this clonotype. This chain connects TRBV21-1 to TRBJ1-5; the table calls TRBD1, which could not be checked here. TRBV21-1 counts as a pseudogene. The CDR3 is 17 residues long. In DNA, the CDR3 is TGTGCCAGCAGCCTTCCGACAGGGCGGAGGCGGAATCAGCCCCAGCATTTT. This encodes CASSLPTGRRRNQPQHF.

This clonotype has only a few counts. The chain employs TRBV11-2 and TRBJ2-1; possible D gene TRBD1, 6 bases. CDR1 and CDR2 from the germline V gene are SGHAT and FQNNGV. This CDR3 region has 15 residues. Trimming removed 4 bases from V and 1 base from J, with 11 bases in between. DNA of the CDR3: TGTGCCAGCAGCTCCGACAGGCTATCCTACAATGAGCAGTTCTTC. This gives the protein CASSSDRLSYNEQFF.

This clonotype was observed at least ten times. V and J are TRBV5-1 and TRBJ1-5; D unresolved. V was cut by 0 bases and J by 2 bases, with 6 bases left in between. The CDR3 has 14 amino acids. Germline V gives CDR1 SGHRS, CDR2 YFSETQ. In DNA, the CDR3 is TGCGCCAGCAGCTTGGAAGAAGGCAATCAGCCCCAGCATTTT. Protein: CASSLEEGNQPQHF.

The gene calls are TRBV27 and TRBJ1-5, with D perhaps TRBD1 (6 bases). CDR1 is MNHEY, CDR2 SMNVEV, per germline (reference sequence). Trimming stripped 5 bases from V and 6 bases from J, with 8 bases between. The CDR3 runs to 12 residues. The CDR3 DNA follows: TGTGCCAGCAGTCCCAGGGGTCAGCCCCAGCATTTT. This codes for CASSPRGQPQHF.

This clonotype was observed at least ten times. This rearrangement joins TRBV19 to TRBJ1-6; TRBD1 might be the D (5 bases). The ends were cut back, 3 bases at V and 7 bases at J, with 7 bases in the middle. Germline values: CDR1 LNHDA, CDR2 SQIVND (reference sequence). The CDR3 is 13 amino acids. CDR3: CASSINRNSPLHF. The CDR3, as DNA: TGTGCCAGTAGTATTAACAGGAATTCACCCCTCCACTTT.